This TCR beta chain was recorded in a study of T-cell reconstitution after alpha-beta-depleted transplantation in children. Unique molecular identifiers were incorporated during preparation of the TCRbeta library. TCRdb analysed the PCR reads with MiXCR anew, one entry per CDR3 protein. The table shows roughly 350,000 distinct CDR3 sequences, with around 10% occurring only once. Trimming pared 3 bases from V and 5 bases from J, leaving 12 bases between. Germline V lookup: CDR1 SGHRS, CDR2 YFSETQ. This CDR3 contains 14 residues. This clonotype was picked up many times. This chain uses TRBV5-1 with TRBJ2-1; perhaps TRBD2 as D (7 bases). Sample: PBMCs from the stem cell graft donor, taken from the stem cell graft. This TCR derives from a human donor who donated a stem cell graft to a child with acute lymphoblastic leukemia. The CDR3 reads CASSWRGGDNEQFF. DNA for the CDR3: TGCGCCAGCAGCTGGAGAGGGGGGGACAATGAGCAGTTCTTC.